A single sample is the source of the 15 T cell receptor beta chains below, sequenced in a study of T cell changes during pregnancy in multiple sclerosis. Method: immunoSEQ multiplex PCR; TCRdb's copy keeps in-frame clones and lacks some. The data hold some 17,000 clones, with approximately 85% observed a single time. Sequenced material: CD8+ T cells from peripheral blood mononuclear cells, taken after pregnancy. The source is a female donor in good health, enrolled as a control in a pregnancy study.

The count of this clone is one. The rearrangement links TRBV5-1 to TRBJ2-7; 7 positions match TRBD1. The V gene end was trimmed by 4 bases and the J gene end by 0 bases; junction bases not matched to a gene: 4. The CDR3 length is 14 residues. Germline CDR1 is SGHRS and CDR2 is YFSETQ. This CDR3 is CASSIQGPSYEQYF. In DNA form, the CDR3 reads TGCGCCAGCAGCATACAGGGGCCCTCCTACGAGCAGTACTTC.

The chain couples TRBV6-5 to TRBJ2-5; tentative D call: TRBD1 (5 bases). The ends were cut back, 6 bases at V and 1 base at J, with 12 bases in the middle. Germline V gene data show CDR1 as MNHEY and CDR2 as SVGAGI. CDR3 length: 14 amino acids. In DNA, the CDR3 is TGTGCCAGCAGCTATTCTAGGGGCCAAGAGACCCAGTACTTC. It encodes CASSYSRGQETQYF.

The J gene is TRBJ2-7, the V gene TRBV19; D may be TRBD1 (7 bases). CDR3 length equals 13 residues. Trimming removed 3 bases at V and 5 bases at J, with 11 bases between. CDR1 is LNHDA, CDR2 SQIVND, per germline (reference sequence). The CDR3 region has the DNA TGTGCCAGTAGTATCGACAGGGAGGACGAGCAGTACTTC. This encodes CASSIDREDEQYF.

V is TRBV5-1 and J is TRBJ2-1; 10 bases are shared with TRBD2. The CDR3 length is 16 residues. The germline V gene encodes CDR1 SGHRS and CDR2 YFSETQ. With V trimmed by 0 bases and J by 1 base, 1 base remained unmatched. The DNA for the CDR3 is TGCGCCAGCAGCTTGGGACTAGCGGGTTCCTACAATGAGCAGTTCTTC. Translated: CASSLGLAGSYNEQFF.

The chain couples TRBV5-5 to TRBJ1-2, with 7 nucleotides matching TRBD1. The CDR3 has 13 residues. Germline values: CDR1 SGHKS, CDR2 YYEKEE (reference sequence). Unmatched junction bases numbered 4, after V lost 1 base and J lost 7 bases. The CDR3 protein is CASSLRQGGGYTF. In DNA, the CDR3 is TGTGCCAGCAGCTTGCGGCAGGGGGGTGGCTACACCTTC.

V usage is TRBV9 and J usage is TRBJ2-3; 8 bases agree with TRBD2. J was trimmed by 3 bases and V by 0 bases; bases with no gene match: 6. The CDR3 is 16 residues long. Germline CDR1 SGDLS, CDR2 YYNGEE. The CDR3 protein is CASSVGRGGRTDTQYF. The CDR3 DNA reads TGTGCCAGCAGCGTAGGACGGGGGGGCCGGACAGATACGCAGTATTTT.

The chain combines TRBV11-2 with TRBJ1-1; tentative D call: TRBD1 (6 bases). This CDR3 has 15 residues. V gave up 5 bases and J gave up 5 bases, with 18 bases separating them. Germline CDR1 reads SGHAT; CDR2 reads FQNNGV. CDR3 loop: CASSPVLQGQTEAFF. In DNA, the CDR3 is TGTGCCAGCAGCCCCGTTCTACAGGGACAAACTGAAGCTTTCTTT.

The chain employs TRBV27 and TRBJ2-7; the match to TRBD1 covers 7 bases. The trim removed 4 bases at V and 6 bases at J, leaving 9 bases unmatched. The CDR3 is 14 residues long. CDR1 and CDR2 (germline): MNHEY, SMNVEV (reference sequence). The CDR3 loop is CASSSSLGTAEQYF. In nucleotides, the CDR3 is TGTGCCAGCAGTTCGTCACTCGGGACAGCCGAGCAGTACTTC.

CDR3 in DNA: TGTGCCAGCAGGTACGACAAAATGAACACTGAAGCTTTCTTT. It codes for CASRYDKMNTEAFF. The rearrangement links TRBV7-9 to TRBJ1-1; D not resolved. This CDR3 spans 14 amino acids. Germline V lookup: CDR1 SEHNR, CDR2 FQNEAQ (reference sequence). The ends were cut back, 6 bases at V and 0 bases at J, with 11 bases in the middle.

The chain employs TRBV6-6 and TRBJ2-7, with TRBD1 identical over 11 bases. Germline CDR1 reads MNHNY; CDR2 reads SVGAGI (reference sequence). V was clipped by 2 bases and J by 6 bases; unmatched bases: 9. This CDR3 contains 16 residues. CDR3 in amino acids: CASSYVPGTGGREQYF. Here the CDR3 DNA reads TGTGCCAGCAGTTACGTCCCCGGGACAGGGGGACGCGAGCAGTACTTC.

The CDR3, as DNA: TGTGCCAGCAGCGACACCAGAAGGACTAGCGGGATTAAAGAGACCCAGTACTTC. Its translation: CASSDTRRTSGIKETQYF. The chain couples TRBV9 to TRBJ2-5, with 12 bases lining up with TRBD2. Trimming took 3 bases from V and 3 from J; bases not matched to a gene: 12. The CDR3 spans 18 residues. Germline CDR1 and CDR2: SGDLS and YYNGEE.

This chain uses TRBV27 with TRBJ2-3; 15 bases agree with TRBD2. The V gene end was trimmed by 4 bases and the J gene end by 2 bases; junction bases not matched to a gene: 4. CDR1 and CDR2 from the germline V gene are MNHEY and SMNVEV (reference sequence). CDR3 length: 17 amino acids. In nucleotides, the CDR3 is TGTGCCAGCAGTTCCGGACTAGCGGGAGGGGTCACAGATACGCAGTATTTT. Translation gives CASSSGLAGGVTDTQYF.

The CDR3 region is CASSDSRGRDTGELFF. CDR3 sequence (DNA): TGTGCCAGCAGTGACAGCAGGGGGCGGGACACCGGGGAGCTGTTTTTT. The V gene is TRBV6-4, the J gene TRBJ2-2; TRBD1 matches at 8 bases. Germline lookup yields CDR1 MRHNA and CDR2 SNTAGT. The CDR3 extends over 16 amino acids. Trimming at V came to 2 bases and at J to 3 bases, leaving 5 bases not matched to a gene.

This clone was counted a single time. The CDR3 loop reads CASSREVRGTEAFF. The CDR3 DNA sequence: TGTGCCAGCAGTCGGGAGGTGCGGGGCACTGAAGCTTTCTTT. The V call is TRBV27, the J call TRBJ1-1; unclear D gene. The V gene lost 5 bases and the J gene lost 4 bases, with 14 bases spanning the gap. CDR1 is MNHEY and CDR2 is SMNVEV in the germline V gene (reference sequence). This CDR3 spans 14 amino acids.

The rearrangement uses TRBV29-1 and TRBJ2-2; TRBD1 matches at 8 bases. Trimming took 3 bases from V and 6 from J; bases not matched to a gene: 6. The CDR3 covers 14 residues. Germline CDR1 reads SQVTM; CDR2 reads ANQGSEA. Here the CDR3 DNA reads TGCAGCGTTGAGACAGGGGCTATCCCCGGGGAGCTGTTTTTT. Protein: CSVETGAIPGELFF.